These T cell receptor beta chains were read from a single sample in a study of OX40 agonist ivuxolimab in advanced cancers. Sequenced by immunoSEQ multiplex PCR; TCRdb stores in-frame clones only, minus some. The sample has about 100,000 clones; around nine tenths are singletons. Material: CD4+ or CD8+ T cells sorted from blood, obtained in a trial of the OX40 agonist ivuxolimab. Receptors were obtained from an adult with an advanced solid tumor such as melanoma, head and neck, liver or kidney cancer. Both conserved end residues are part of each CDR3. A D gene is named only where the DNA matches it firmly. A row's size may be missing; if present it is once, few, many or a size class.

V: TRBV6-5; size: once; D: -; J: TRBJ2-3; DNA: TGTGCCAGCAGTCTTTCACCCATAGATACGCAGTATTTT; CDR3: CASSLSPIDTQYF
V: TRBV7-8; size: -; D: TRBD2; J: TRBJ2-1; DNA: TGTGCCAGCAGCACCCGAGCGGGGTGGTACAATGAGCAGTTCTTC; CDR3: CASSTRAGWYNEQFF
V: TRBV18; size: -; D: TRBD2; J: TRBJ2-3; DNA: TGTGCCAGCTCACCTCTAGCGGGAGGGCCCACAGATACGCAGTATTTT; CDR3: CASSPLAGGPTDTQYF
V: TRBV7-2; size: -; D: TRBD1; J: TRBJ2-5; DNA: TGTGCCAGCAGCTTAGAGCGGAACAGGGGAGAGACCCAGTACTTC; CDR3: CASSLERNRGETQYF
V: TRBV30; size: -; D: TRBD2; J: TRBJ2-7; DNA: TGTGCCTGGAGTGTTGCGGGAGGGGGCTACGAGCAGTACTTC; CDR3: CAWSVAGGGYEQYF
V: TRBV21-1; size: few; D: -; J: TRBJ2-1; DNA: TGTGCCAGCAGCACTCTAGCGGGATCGGACAATGAGCAGTTCTTC; CDR3: CASSTLAGSDNEQFF
V: TRBV5-6; size: -; D: -; J: TRBJ1-1; DNA: TGTGCCAGCAGCTTGTGGGATCGGAACACTGAAGCTTTCTTT; CDR3: CASSLWDRNTEAFF
V: TRBV6-5; size: -; D: -; J: TRBJ2-5; DNA: TGTGCCAGCAGTTACCGGAGGGCAGGGTCCGGGGAGACCCAGTACTTC; CDR3: CASSYRRAGSGETQYF
V: TRBV5-4; size: once; D: TRBD1; J: TRBJ2-1; DNA: TGTGCCAGCACCCCTCGGCGGGACAGGGGAAACAATGAGCAGTTCTTC; CDR3: CASTPRRDRGNNEQFF
V: TRBV5-1; size: -; D: -; J: TRBJ2-5; DNA: TGCGCCAGCAGCTTGTGGGGACTGGGGCAAGAGACCCAGTACTTC; CDR3: CASSLWGLGQETQYF
V: TRBV7-9; size: -; D: -; J: TRBJ2-1; DNA: TGTGCCAGCAGTCCCAGGGGGGCTCAATCTAATGAGCAGTTCTTC; CDR3: CASSPRGAQSNEQFF
V: TRBV21-1; size: -; D: -; J: TRBJ2-3; DNA: TGTGCCAGCAGCCTACAGGGGGCAGGTGGTGCAGATACGCAGTATTTT; CDR3: CASSLQGAGGADTQYF
V: TRBV18; size: -; D: TRBD1; J: TRBJ1-5; DNA: TGTGCCAGCTCACCATTTGGCCAGGGGGCACGCAATCAGCCCCAGCATTTT; CDR3: CASSPFGQGARNQPQHF
V: TRBV15; size: -; D: -; J: TRBJ1-3; DNA: TGTGCCACCAGCAGAGCTATACTAACCCCTGGAAACACCATATATTTT; CDR3: CATSRAILTPGNTIYF
V: TRBV30; size: -; D: TRBD1; J: TRBJ2-5; DNA: TGTGCCTGCACCGACAGGGTGGGCCAAGAGACCCAGTACTTC; CDR3: CACTDRVGQETQYF
V: TRBV5-1; size: once; D: TRBD2; J: TRBJ2-7; DNA: TGCGCCAGCAGCTGGGGTAGCGGGAGGTCAGGCGAGCAGTACTTC; CDR3: CASSWGSGRSGEQYF
V: TRBV5-1; size: -; D: -; J: TRBJ1-1; DNA: TGCGCCAGCAGCAGAATAAGCATGAACACTGAAGCTTTCTTT; CDR3: CASSRISMNTEAFF
V: TRBV7-9; size: -; D: -; J: TRBJ1-4; DNA: TGTGCCAGCAGCTTGGGCAGGGTCAGAAGTGATGAAAAACTGTTTTTT; CDR3: CASSLGRVRSDEKLFF
V: TRBV7-9; size: -; D: -; J: TRBJ2-4; DNA: TGTGCCAGCAGCTTAGGGTCAATGGCCAAAAACATTCAGTACTTC; CDR3: CASSLGSMAKNIQYF
V: TRBV5-1; size: -; D: TRBD2; J: TRBJ2-2; DNA: TGCGCCAGCAGCCAAGCGGGAGCTTTCACCGGGGAGCTGTTTTTT; CDR3: CASSQAGAFTGELFF
V: TRBV19; size: -; D: TRBD1; J: TRBJ1-1; DNA: TGTGCCAGTAGTCCGGGACAGCTGTCGAACACTGAAGCTTTCTTT; CDR3: CASSPGQLSNTEAFF
V: TRBV7-2; size: -; D: TRBD1; J: TRBJ1-6; DNA: TGTGCCAGCAGCCTCCTCGACAGGGCGAACTGGTCACCCCTCCACTTT; CDR3: CASSLLDRANWSPLHF
V: TRBV18; size: -; D: TRBD1; J: TRBJ1-4; DNA: TGTGCCAGCTCAAAACAGGGGAACGAAAAACTGTTTTTT; CDR3: CASSKQGNEKLFF
V: TRBV2; size: -; D: TRBD1; J: TRBJ2-1; DNA: TGTGCCAGCAGCCGACAGGGGGCCACCTACAATGAGCAGTTCTTC; CDR3: CASSRQGATYNEQFF
V: TRBV7-9; size: -; D: TRBD2; J: TRBJ2-3; DNA: TGTGCCAGCAGCTTAGGTTTACTAGCGGGGACCACAGATACGCAGTATTTT; CDR3: CASSLGLLAGTTDTQYF
V: TRBV7-8; size: -; D: -; J: TRBJ2-7; DNA: TGTGCCAGCAGCTACGGACGAACCTACGAGCAGTACTTC; CDR3: CASSYGRTYEQYF
V: TRBV7-2; size: -; D: TRBD2; J: TRBJ2-5; DNA: TGTGCCAGCAGCAAGGGACTAGCGGGAGTCGAGACCCAGTACTTC; CDR3: CASSKGLAGVETQYF
V: TRBV6-5; size: -; D: -; J: TRBJ2-7; DNA: TGTGCCAGCAGTTACTCCACGGGAAGGTCCTACGAGCAGTACTTC; CDR3: CASSYSTGRSYEQYF
V: TRBV5-1; size: -; D: -; J: TRBJ2-3; DNA: TGCGCCAGCAGCTTGCCCCACACAGATACGCAGTATTTT; CDR3: CASSLPHTDTQYF
V: TRBV20-1; size: -; D: -; J: TRBJ2-5; DNA: TGCAGTGCTAGAGAGGGAGAGACCCAGTACTTC; CDR3: CSAREGETQYF
V: TRBV18; size: once; D: -; J: TRBJ2-7; DNA: TGTGCCAGCTTACCACGCAGGGTGGGCGAGCAGTACTTC; CDR3: CASLPRRVGEQYF
V: TRBV29-1; size: -; D: -; J: TRBJ1-5; DNA: TGCAGCGTTGCAGAGAGCAATCAGCCCCAGCATTTT; CDR3: CSVAESNQPQHF
V: TRBV7-2; size: -; D: TRBD2; J: TRBJ2-1; DNA: TGTGCCAGCAGCTTAGGGACTAGCGGGAATGAGCAGTTCTTC; CDR3: CASSLGTSGNEQFF
V: TRBV5-1; size: -; D: TRBD2; J: TRBJ2-1; DNA: TGCGCCAGCTCTCGTAGCGGGAGCTTAGATGAGCAGTTCTTC; CDR3: CASSRSGSLDEQFF
V: TRBV28; size: -; D: TRBD1; J: TRBJ1-2; DNA: TGTGCCAGCAGTAGACTGACAGGGTTCTATGGCTACACCTTC; CDR3: CASSRLTGFYGYTF
V: TRBV9; size: -; D: -; J: TRBJ2-3; DNA: TGTGCCAGCAGCGTAGTCGGTAGCCGACGCACAGATACGCAGTATTTT; CDR3: CASSVVGSRRTDTQYF
V: TRBV28; size: -; D: TRBD1; J: TRBJ1-5; DNA: TGTGCCAGCAGCCCGACAGGGGTATATCAGCCCCAGCATTTT; CDR3: CASSPTGVYQPQHF
V: TRBV7-2; size: -; D: TRBD1; J: TRBJ2-1; DNA: TGTGCCAGCAGCTTAGACAGGGGCGAGTACAATGAGCAGTTCTTC; CDR3: CASSLDRGEYNEQFF
V: TRBV5-1; size: -; D: TRBD2; J: TRBJ2-5; DNA: TGCGCCAGCAGCACTACGGGACTAGTCCAAGAGACCCAGTACTTC; CDR3: CASSTTGLVQETQYF
V: TRBV28; size: -; D: TRBD2; J: TRBJ2-5; DNA: TGTGCCAGCAGTCCCTATATAGCGGGAAGAGTAGAGACCCAGTACTTC; CDR3: CASSPYIAGRVETQYF
V: TRBV7-2; size: -; D: -; J: TRBJ1-5; DNA: TGTGCCAGCAGCTATACCAGGGCCAATCAGCCCCAGCATTTT; CDR3: CASSYTRANQPQHF
V: TRBV19; size: few; D: -; J: TRBJ2-7; DNA: TGTGCCAGTAGAGACTACACCTACGAGCAGTACTTC; CDR3: CASRDYTYEQYF
V: TRBV10-2; size: -; D: TRBD1; J: TRBJ2-2; DNA: TGCGCCAGCACTAGGTTCGGGACAGGGAACACCGGGGAGCTGTTTTTT; CDR3: CASTRFGTGNTGELFF
V: TRBV6-5; size: -; D: TRBD1; J: TRBJ2-1; DNA: TGTGCCAGCAGCCACGACAGGGGTGGATACAATGAGCAGTTCTTC; CDR3: CASSHDRGGYNEQFF
V: TRBV28; size: -; D: TRBD2; J: TRBJ2-3; DNA: TGTGCCAGCTCGGCGGGAGCGACAGATACGCAGTATTTT; CDR3: CASSAGATDTQYF
V: TRBV7-2; size: -; D: -; J: TRBJ2-1; DNA: TGTGCCAGCAGCTTAGCCAGGAATGAGCAGTTCTTC; CDR3: CASSLARNEQFF
V: TRBV27; size: -; D: -; J: TRBJ1-6; DNA: TGTGCCAGCAGTTCATATAATGGTGGGTTAAATTCACCCCTCCACTTT; CDR3: CASSSYNGGLNSPLHF
V: TRBV2; size: -; D: TRBD2; J: TRBJ2-7; DNA: TGTGCCAGCAGTAAACTAGCGGGAGGCCCCTACGAGCAGTACTTC; CDR3: CASSKLAGGPYEQYF
V: TRBV27; size: -; D: TRBD1; J: TRBJ1-2; DNA: TGTGCCAGCAGTTTAATCCCCTCGACAGGGTCAGACTATGGCTACACCTTC; CDR3: CASSLIPSTGSDYGYTF
V: TRBV28; size: -; D: -; J: TRBJ1-1; DNA: TGTGCCAGCAGTTTCCAGGGGCGTGGTGAAGCTTTCTTT; CDR3: CASSFQGRGEAFF
V: TRBV29-1; size: -; D: -; J: TRBJ2-3; DNA: TGCAGCGTCTGGGGGCAGATCCACACAGATACGCAGTATTTT; CDR3: CSVWGQIHTDTQYF
V: TRBV7-8; size: -; D: -; J: TRBJ1-5; DNA: TGTGCCAGCAGCTTAGGAGGGGTGGGCAATCAGCCCCAGCATTTT; CDR3: CASSLGGVGNQPQHF
V: TRBV18; size: -; D: TRBD1; J: TRBJ1-6; DNA: TGTGCCAGCTCGTCGGACAGGGGGAACTCACCCCTCCACTTT; CDR3: CASSSDRGNSPLHF